This T cell receptor beta chain was sequenced in a study of T cells in narcolepsy. Clones were sequenced by immunoSEQ multiplex PCR, and TCRdb holds only the in-frame ones, with some missing. The sample records tens of thousands of clones, around 63% being singletons. CDR3 length: 14 residues. Germline V CDR1 and CDR2: SNHLY, FYNNEI. The V end was cut by 8 bases, the J end by 2 bases, with 15 bases between. The source material was memory (CD45RA-) CD4+ T cells from blood. The receptor was isolated from a human donor in good health. The chain uses TRBV2 and TRBJ2-5; perhaps TRBD2 as D (6 bases). CDR3 loop: CASRIGTFQETQYF. The CDR3 DNA reads TGTGCCAGCCGGATCGGGACTTTTCAAGAGACCCAGTACTTC.